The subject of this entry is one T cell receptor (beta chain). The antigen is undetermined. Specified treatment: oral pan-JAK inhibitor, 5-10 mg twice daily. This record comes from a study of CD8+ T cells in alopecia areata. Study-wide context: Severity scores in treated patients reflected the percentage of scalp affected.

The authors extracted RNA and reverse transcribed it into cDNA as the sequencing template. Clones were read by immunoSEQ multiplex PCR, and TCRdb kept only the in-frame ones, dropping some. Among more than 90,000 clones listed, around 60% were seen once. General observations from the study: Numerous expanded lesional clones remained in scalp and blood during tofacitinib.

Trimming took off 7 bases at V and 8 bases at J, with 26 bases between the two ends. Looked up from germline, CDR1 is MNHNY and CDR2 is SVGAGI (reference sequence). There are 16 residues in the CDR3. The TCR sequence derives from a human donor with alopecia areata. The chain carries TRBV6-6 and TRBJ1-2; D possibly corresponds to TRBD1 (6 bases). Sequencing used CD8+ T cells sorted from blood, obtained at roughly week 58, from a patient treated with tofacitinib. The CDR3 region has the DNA TGTGCCAGCAAGCCCCGCCAAACAGGGAACAACGAGGGCTACACCTTC. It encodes CASKPRQTGNNEGYTF.